The present entry profiles one TCR beta chain with its context. As yet, its antigen is unknown. Some clones are missing from TCRdb's copy, which holds only in-frame ones; the method was immunoSEQ multiplex PCR. The sample gives about 320,000 clones, about 82% of which show up once; roughly 2.1% is in the top ten. The data were taken from a study of Ad26.COV2.S vaccination and SARS-CoV-2 variants. Regarding the study as a whole: TCR breadth and depth analyses may have underestimated total T cell responses. Vaccinees and placebo recipients showed similar non-spike TCR breadth.

Treatment reported: roughly 19 received Ad26.COV2.S at low or high dose, single or two shots; 5 received placebo; per-sample allocation not given. Specimens were obtained on day 63 following the first vaccine or placebo injection. Based in Boston, the donor was an adult of 18-55 years. The CDR3 totals 14 residues. V dropped 0 bases and J dropped 5 bases, with 7 bases sitting between them. Germline-derived CDR1 and CDR2 are SGHVS and FQNEAQ. The sequence derives from a person aged 18-65 years who received the Ad26.COV2.S COVID-19 vaccine or a placebo. The chain links TRBV7-8 to TRBJ1-4, with D unclear. The sequencing here drew on peripheral blood, taken in a trial of Ad26.COV2.S vaccine versus placebo. The CDR3 DNA reads as TGTGCCAGCAGCTTAGCGCATTCCAATGAAAAACTGTTTTTT. It is translated as CASSLAHSNEKLFF. The full variable domain, rest sourced from reference TRBV7-8 and TRBJ1-4, is GAGVSQSPRYKVAKRGQDVALRCDPISGHVSLFWYQQALGQGPEFLTYFQNEAQLDKSGLPSDRFFAERPEGSVSTLKIQRTQQEDSAVYLCASSLAHSNEKLFFGSGTQLSVL.